This T cell receptor (beta chain) was recovered during a study of blood T cell repertoires in COVID-19. Across the study: There were acute and convalescent COVID-19 samples, and they came from the United States, Italy and Spain.

As processed by the authors: For nucleated cells, counts were estimated from reference gene primer amplification. The repertoire was sequenced with immunoSEQ multiplex PCR; TCRdb's copy has only in-frame clones and lacks some. The V and J calls and clone size are taken from that table; D and trimming were inferred from the DNA. The sample comprises fewer than 400,000 clones, 92% of which are singletons, and about a fifth rests with the top ten. V gave up 4 bases and J gave up 1 base; unmatched junction bases: 10. CDR1 is SGHNT, CDR2 YYREEE, per germline (reference sequence). There are 16 residues in the CDR3. Each recovered donor of Cohort 3 presented with two negative PCRs, clearance, or symptom resolution.

J is TRBJ2-5 and V is TRBV5-4, with 7 bases aligning to TRBD2. The sample was PBMCs or T cells enriched from blood (not recorded which). This sequence was found in a woman aged 30 to 39 who had recovered from COVID-19. The CDR3 sequence: CASSGGGSGFQETQYF. CDR3 nucleotide sequence: TGTGCCAGCAGCGGTGGCGGGAGCGGGTTCCAAGAGACCCAGTACTTC.